What follows describes a single TCR beta chain. Its antigen is currently unknown. A read error may produce the germline difference seen at one junction end. CDR1 is SSHAT, CDR2 FNYEAQ, per germline (reference sequence). The CDR3 is made up of 16 amino acids. The deep-level immunoSEQ assay was used. Original handling: Filtering was not the same, since immunoSEQ gave junction-only sequences without quality scores. Only in-frame clones appear in the TCRdb table, and some are missing; sequencing was by immunoSEQ multiplex PCR. That table supplies the V and J calls and clone size; D and trimming were determined from the DNA. Counted here are roughly 1 million clones, roughly 70% occurring once; the ten biggest clones make up over 1.3%. The data belong to a study of shared clonotypes between healthy human individuals. Study-wide points: The rarefaction results pointed to incomplete sorted-subset sequencing despite large depth.

The sequence was collected from a young man in good health. The chain carries TRBV7-7 and TRBJ2-5; 13 bases fit TRBD2. The material sequenced was memory CD4+ T cells sorted from blood. The subset was: CD45RA-negative fraction. In nucleotides, the CDR3 is TGTGCTAGCAGCCCCACTAGCGGGAGGGTTCAGGAGACCCAGTACTTC. Amino acid sequence: CASSPTSGRVQETQYF. Looking up the rest from reference TRBV7-7 and TRBJ2-5 gives the full variable domain: GAGVSQSPRYKVTKRGQDVTLRCDPISSHATLYWYQQALGQGPEFLTYFNYEAQPDKSGLPSDRFSAERPEGSISTLTIQRTEQRDSAMYRCASSPTSGRVQETQYFGPGTRLLVL.